Presented here are 26 T cell receptor beta chains from one specimen sequenced in a study of OX40 agonist ivuxolimab in advanced cancers. Assay: immunoSEQ multiplex PCR; the TCRdb copy retains only in-frame clones and omits some. Of about 82,000 clones in the sample, around 86% were seen once. This sample comprised CD4+ or CD8+ T cells sorted from blood, obtained in a trial of the OX40 agonist ivuxolimab. The receptors here all came from an adult with an advanced solid tumor such as melanoma, head and neck, liver or kidney cancer.

J is TRBJ1-5 and V is TRBV19; 7 bases line up with TRBD1. This CDR3 comprises 16 residues. CDR1 is LNHDA and CDR2 is SQIVND in the germline V gene (reference sequence). V was pared by 10 bases and J by 0 bases, with 12 bases of the junction left unmatched. CDR3 in amino acids: CATTAQGGYSNQPQHF. The CDR3 DNA reads as TGTGCCACAACTGCTCAGGGGGGGTATAGCAATCAGCCCCAGCATTTT.

The CDR3 DNA follows: TGTGCCAGCTCACCCTTAACAGGGTCCAACAATGAGCAGTTCTTC. Its protein is CASSPLTGSNNEQFF. The chain is built from TRBV18 and TRBJ2-1; D possibly corresponds to TRBD1 (6 bases). Between the trimmed V and J ends, which lost 3 bases and 5 bases, there was a span of 14 bases. Germline lookup yields CDR1 KGHSH and CDR2 LQKENI. The CDR3 has 15 residues.

This rearrangement joins TRBV19 to TRBJ2-2; TRBD1 is a possible D gene (6 bases). The V end lost 10 bases, the J end lost 0 bases, and 9 bases lay between the germline ends. The CDR3 extends over 13 amino acids. The germline V gene has CDR1 LNHDA and CDR2 SQIVND (reference sequence). Here the CDR3 DNA reads TGTGCCATAGGGGACACGAACACCGGGGAGCTGTTTTTT. This codes for CAIGDTNTGELFF. Full variable domain (rest looked up from reference TRBV19 and TRBJ2-2): DGGITQSPKYLFRKEGQNVTLSCEQNLNHDAMYWYRQDPGQGLRLIYYSQIVNDFQKGDIAEGYSVSREKKESFPLTVTSAQKNPTAFYLCAIGDTNTGELFFGEGSRLTVL.

J is TRBJ2-2 and V is TRBV7-8; tentative D call: TRBD1 (5 bases). Trimming removed 1 base at V and 3 bases at J, with 12 bases between. CDR1 SGHVS and CDR2 FQNEAQ come from the germline V gene. The CDR3 runs to 16 residues. This CDR3 is CASSLGGYTDTGELFF. DNA for the CDR3: TGTGCCAGCAGCTTAGGGGGCTATACGGACACCGGGGAGCTGTTTTTT.

The gene calls are TRBV5-1 and TRBJ2-6; D perhaps matches TRBD2 (5 bases). Trimming cost V 2 bases and J 4 bases, with 10 bases left between them. The CDR3 spans 15 residues. The germline CDR1 and CDR2 sequences are SGHRS and YFSETQ. The DNA of the CDR3 is TGCGCCAGCAGCTTAGGGAGTGACGGGGCCAACGTCCTGACTTTC. This translates into CASSLGSDGANVLTF.

This chain links TRBV19 with TRBJ2-3; D possibly corresponds to TRBD2 (5 bases). Germline CDR1 LNHDA, CDR2 SQIVND (reference sequence). The CDR3 is made up of 11 amino acids. V shed 3 bases and J shed 9 bases, with 7 bases lying between them. The CDR3 DNA follows: TGTGCCAGTAGTATCGAGCGGACGCAGTATTTT. This gives the protein CASSIERTQYF.

The chain has TRBV27 and TRBJ2-5; no reliable D call. V was cut by 2 bases and J by 2 bases, with 9 bases left in between. The germline CDR1 and CDR2 sequences are MNHEY and SMNVEV (reference sequence). The CDR3 runs 14 residues. The CDR3 bases are TGTGCCAGCAGTTTAAGGGCGGATCAAGAGACCCAGTACTTC. Protein: CASSLRADQETQYF.

The chain links TRBV21-1 to TRBJ2-7; TRBD2 is the table's D call, not checked against the DNA. TRBV21-1 is listed as a pseudogene. The CDR3 loop spans 15 amino acids. CDR3 region: CASSKSGGFAYEQYF. CDR3 DNA sequence: TGTGCCAGCAGCAAATCCGGCGGCTTCGCCTACGAGCAGTACTTC.

This chain joins TRBV5-6 and TRBJ2-7; D is perhaps TRBD1 or TRBD2 (5 bases each). Germline V gene data show CDR1 as SGHDT and CDR2 as YYEEEE. The CDR3 covers 14 residues. Deletions cut 4 bases from V and 3 bases from J, with 14 bases between. The CDR3 DNA reads TGTGCCAGCAGCCCCCGGGACGCGGGCTACGAGCAGTACTTC. Translating it yields CASSPRDAGYEQYF.

The rearrangement links TRBV5-1 to TRBJ2-1, with D possibly being TRBD1 (5 bases). The germline V gene encodes CDR1 SGHRS and CDR2 YFSETQ. The CDR3 consists of 11 residues. V shed 1 base and J shed 10 bases, with 6 bases lying between them. The CDR3 region is CASSLRGEQFF. DNA of the CDR3: TGCGCCAGCAGCTTGAGGGGCGAGCAGTTCTTC.

The chain carries TRBV19 and TRBJ2-1; 14 positions agree with TRBD2. Trimming at V came to 6 bases and at J to 13 bases, leaving 14 bases not matched to a gene. Germline V lookup: CDR1 LNHDA, CDR2 SQIVND (reference sequence). The CDR3 sequence is 16 residues long. The CDR3 loop is CASRGTGTSGRDGQFF. As DNA, the CDR3 is TGTGCCAGTAGGGGGACCGGGACTAGCGGGAGAGACGGACAGTTCTTC. Complete variable domain (other parts from reference TRBV19 and TRBJ2-1): DGGITQSPKYLFRKEGQNVTLSCEQNLNHDAMYWYRQDPGQGLRLIYYSQIVNDFQKGDIAEGYSVSREKKESFPLTVTSAQKNPTAFYLCASRGTGTSGRDGQFFGPGTRLTVL.

The V gene is TRBV5-8, the J gene TRBJ1-2, with no clear D. From germline, CDR1 is SGHTS and CDR2 YDEGEE. CDR3 length equals 14 residues. Trimming cost V 2 bases and J 3 bases, with 11 bases left between them. In nucleotides, the CDR3 is TGTGCCAGCAGCTTAGTGGGTCTAGACTATGGCTACACCTTC. Translated, it gives CASSLVGLDYGYTF.

The DNA for the CDR3 is TGCGCCAGCAGCCCCGACTATTCTGGGGCCAACGTCCTGACTTTC. This encodes CASSPDYSGANVLTF. The V and J genes are TRBV5-1 and TRBJ2-6, with a possible D match to TRBD2 (5 bases). V was pared by 4 bases and J by 1 base, with 9 bases between. From germline, CDR1 is SGHRS and CDR2 YFSETQ. The CDR3 loop spans 15 amino acids.

The V call is TRBV7-3, the J call TRBJ2-3, with unresolved D. Per germline, CDR1 SGHTA and CDR2 FQGTGA. This CDR3 is 13 amino acids long. Trimming removed 5 bases from V and 0 bases from J, with 6 bases in between. The DNA for the CDR3 is TGTGCCAGCAGCCGATTGAGCACAGATACGCAGTATTTT. This codes for CASSRLSTDTQYF. The whole variable domain, remainder taken from reference TRBV7-3 and TRBJ2-3, is GAGVSQTPSNKVTEKGKYVELRCDPISGHTALYWYRQSLGQGPEFLIYFQGTGAADDSGLPNDRFFAVRPEGSVSTLKIQRTERGDSAVYLCASSRLSTDTQYFGPGTRLTVL.

V usage is TRBV6-5 and J usage is TRBJ2-2; possible D gene TRBD2, 5 bases. CDR3 size: 13 residues. CDR1 and CDR2 (germline): MNHEY, SVGAGI. Trimming stripped 3 bases from V and 6 bases from J, with 8 bases between. Here the CDR3 reads CASSYTSAGELFF. The CDR3 DNA reads TGTGCCAGCAGTTATACTAGTGCCGGGGAGCTGTTTTTT.

The chain joins TRBV5-1 to TRBJ1-3; 8 bases are shared with TRBD1. Per the germline V gene, CDR1 is SGHRS and CDR2 is YFSETQ. The J segment lost 2 bases and the V segment lost 1 base, leaving 2 bases of the junction unmatched. The CDR3 loop spans 15 amino acids. In nucleotides, the CDR3 is TGCGCCAGCAGCTTGCAGGGGGCTACTGGAAACACCATATATTTT. It encodes CASSLQGATGNTIYF.

The chain couples TRBV11-2 to TRBJ1-1; possible D gene TRBD1, 6 bases. Germline CDR1 and CDR2: SGHAT and FQNNGV. The V gene lost 3 bases and the J gene lost 0 bases, with 8 bases spanning the gap. The CDR3 runs 14 residues. CDR3 bases: TGTGCCAGCAGCTTCCAGGGGATGAACACTGAAGCTTTCTTT. Encoded protein: CASSFQGMNTEAFF. The full variable domain, its missing parts supplied by reference TRBV11-2 and TRBJ1-1, is EAGVAQSPRYKIIEKRQSVAFWCNPISGHATLYWYQQILGQGPKLLIQFQNNGVVDDSQLPKDRFSAERLKGVDSTLKIQPAKLEDSAVYLCASSFQGMNTEAFFGQGTRLTVV.

The chain couples TRBV5-6 to TRBJ1-1, with unresolved D. Trimming pared 4 bases from V and 0 bases from J, leaving 13 bases between. CDR1 and CDR2 from the germline V gene are SGHDT and YYEEEE. This CDR3 is 15 amino acids long. The CDR3 loop reads CASSLNTLLNTEAFF. The CDR3 coding sequence is TGTGCCAGCAGCCTGAACACCCTATTGAACACTGAAGCTTTCTTT. Full variable domain (remainder filled in from reference TRBV5-6 and TRBJ1-1): DAGVTQSPTHLIKTRGQQVTLRCSPKSGHDTVSWYQQALGQGPQFIFQYYEEEERQRGNFPDRFSGHQFPNYSSELNVNALLLGDSALYLCASSLNTLLNTEAFFGQGTRLTVV.

V and J are TRBV18 and TRBJ1-1; no clear D. With 3 bases removed from V and 6 bases from J, the gap between germline ends came to 11 bases. The V gene's germline CDR1 is KGHSH and CDR2 LQKENI. The CDR3 sequence is 13 residues long. The CDR3: CASSPTEGAEAFF. The CDR3 DNA reads TGTGCCAGCTCACCTACAGAGGGCGCTGAAGCTTTCTTT.

This clone was detected only a few times. This chain connects TRBV10-1 to TRBJ2-7, with D perhaps TRBD1 or TRBD2 (5 bases each). V lost 5 bases and J 7 bases, leaving 18 bases between the germline ends. Germline CDR1 is WNHNN and CDR2 is SYGVQD (reference sequence). This CDR3 has 14 amino acids. The CDR3 DNA follows: TGCGCCAGCAGTTCCTTGGGTTCCGAGGGGGAGCAGTACTTC. Translated: CASSSLGSEGEQYF.

The V call is TRBV2, the J call TRBJ2-1, with D unclear. The CDR3 has 12 amino acids. Trimming stripped 7 bases from V and 7 bases from J, with 11 bases between. The V gene's germline CDR1 is SNHLY and CDR2 FYNNEI. The CDR3 region is CASIGYKNEQFF. CDR3 nucleotides: TGTGCCAGCATTGGATACAAGAATGAGCAGTTCTTC. Looking up the rest from reference TRBV2 and TRBJ2-1 gives the full variable domain: EPEVTQTPSHQVTQMGQEVILRCVPISNHLYFYWYRQILGQKVEFLVSFYNNEISEKSEIFDDQFSVERPDGSNFTLKIRSTKLEDSAMYFCASIGYKNEQFFGPGTRLTVL.

The chain has TRBV6-1 and TRBJ1-2; D uncertain. Germline loops: CDR1 MNHNS, CDR2 SASEGT. CDR3 length equals 13 residues. V shed 5 bases and J shed 2 bases, with 9 bases lying between them. In DNA, the CDR3 is TGTGCCAGCAGTTCGACGGGGAACTATGGCTACACCTTC. Protein sequence: CASSSTGNYGYTF.

This clone was detected ten times or more. The CDR3 coding sequence is TGTGCCAGCAGTAAGCACAGGGGAAGGGGATATGGCTACACCTTC. It specifies CASSKHRGRGYGYTF. This sequence joins TRBV6-5 and TRBJ1-2; TRBD1 aligns across 7 bases. Germline V gene lookup returns CDR1 MNHEY and CDR2 SVGAGI. CDR3 length: 15 amino acids. V was pared by 5 bases and J by 5 bases, with 11 bases of the junction left unmatched.

With regard to this clone: Other DNA sequences in the sample encode the same CDR3. This chain uses TRBV30 with TRBJ2-5, with a possible D match to TRBD2 (5 bases). The CDR3 has 13 residues. Germline V gene data show CDR1 as GTSNPN and CDR2 as SVGIG (reference sequence). Trimming removed 2 bases from V and 5 bases from J, with 12 bases in between. The CDR3 sequence is CAWSNGVGETQYF. Here the CDR3 DNA reads TGTGCCTGGAGTAACGGGGTCGGGGAGACCCAGTACTTC. The variable domain in full, completed from reference TRBV30 and TRBJ2-5, reads SQTIHQWPATLVQPVGSPLSLECTVEGTSNPNLYWYRQAAGRGLQLLFYSVGIGQISSEVPQNLSASRPQDRQFILSSKKLLLSDSGFYLCAWSNGVGETQYFGPGTRLLVL.

This chain uses TRBV2 with TRBJ2-7; unclear D gene. The germline gives CDR1 SNHLY, CDR2 FYNNEI. V lost 7 bases and J lost 4, with 14 bases in between. The CDR3 runs 13 residues. This CDR3 is CASTFSFRYEQYF. The CDR3 DNA is TGTGCCAGCACCTTCTCATTCCGATACGAGCAGTACTTC.

The rearrangement joins TRBV18 to TRBJ1-3, with no clear D. The V and J ends lost 2 bases and 0 bases respectively, with 11 bases between them. The CDR3 spans 16 residues. Germline V lookup: CDR1 KGHSH, CDR2 LQKENI. The CDR3 reads CASSPGGGLSGNTIYF. The CDR3 DNA reads as TGTGCCAGCTCACCAGGCGGAGGACTCTCTGGAAACACCATATATTTT.